What follows are 22 T cell receptor beta chains derived from one specimen sequenced in a study of spatial heterogeneity in lung cancer. The time point denotes: sample taken at primary tumor resection. Unsorted whole RNA of tumor, nontumor lung or frozen PBMC was sequenced. TCRdb reanalysed the 5' RACE reads using MiXCR and keeps one entry per CDR3 protein. Counted here are 48,000 or so distinct CDR3 sequences, over 4.5% occurring once; the ten biggest clones make up 11%. Sequenced material: PBMCs, taken at surgery. These receptors originate from a male donor with early-stage non-small cell lung cancer.

This clonotype was recorded many times. The chain uses TRBV4-1 and TRBJ2-7; 9 bases line up with TRBD2. The V and J ends lost 4 bases and 6 bases, in that order; junction bases with no gene match: 13. The length of the CDR3 is 16 residues. Germline V gene data show CDR1 as MGHRA and CDR2 as YSYEKL. The CDR3, as DNA: TGCGCCAGCAGCCCGGGGGGGCTAGCGGGGTACTCCGAGCAGTACTTC. It codes for CASSPGGLAGYSEQYF.

The chain couples TRBV27 to TRBJ2-7; 9 bases map to TRBD2. CDR3 length: 15 amino acids. Looked up from germline, CDR1 is MNHEY and CDR2 is SMNVEV (reference sequence). V shed 4 bases and J 3 bases; nucleotides not matched to a gene: 7. Here the CDR3 reads CASSSGAGGRYEQYF. As DNA, the CDR3 is TGTGCCAGCAGTTCAGGAGCGGGAGGCCGCTACGAGCAGTACTTC.

In its sample, this clonotype was seen many times. The chain couples TRBV7-2 to TRBJ2-7; 7 bases fit TRBD2. CDR1 is SGHTA, CDR2 FQGNSA, per germline. Trimming took 2 bases from V and 0 from J; bases not matched to a gene: 1. The length of the CDR3 is 14 residues. The CDR3 sequence is CASSLRTSSYEQYF. The DNA of the CDR3 is TGTGCCAGCAGCTTACGGACTAGCTCCTACGAGCAGTACTTC.

This clonotype was seen repeatedly, ten times or more. The chain employs TRBV7-3 and TRBJ2-1; 11 nucleotides match TRBD1. With 6 bases clipped from V and 6 bases from J, the junction kept 10 bases outside the gene matches. Germline lookup yields CDR1 SGHTA and CDR2 FQGTGA. The CDR3 consists of 16 residues. The CDR3 spells CASSPHPGTGGNEQFF. Here the CDR3 DNA reads TGTGCCAGCAGTCCTCACCCCGGGACAGGGGGCAATGAGCAGTTCTTC.

This clonotype was counted ten times or more. The V and J genes are TRBV7-9 and TRBJ1-1; tentatively, D is TRBD1 (6 bases). This CDR3 is 13 amino acids long. Trimming stripped 7 bases from V and 5 bases from J, with 14 bases between. CDR1 is SEHNR, CDR2 FQNEAQ, per germline (reference sequence). The CDR3: CASTTQGGTEAFF. The CDR3 nucleotides are TGTGCCAGCACCACACAGGGAGGTACTGAAGCTTTCTTT.

This clonotype was counted at least ten times. The V call is TRBV11-2, the J call TRBJ1-6; possible D gene TRBD1, 5 bases. The CDR3 has 16 amino acids. V lost 1 base, J lost 7 bases, and 14 bases lay in between. Germline V gene data show CDR1 as SGHAT and CDR2 as FQNNGV. CDR3 in DNA: TGTGCCAGCAGCTTAGGGCAGGGTGGCCGGAATTCACCCCTCCACTTT. This gives the protein CASSLGQGGRNSPLHF.

This clonotype was detected many times. This sequence joins TRBV2 and TRBJ1-5; no clear D. This CDR3 has 15 residues. Germline V gives CDR1 SNHLY, CDR2 FYNNEI. Deletions cut 3 bases from V and 7 bases from J, with 16 bases between. In DNA form, the CDR3 reads TGTGCCAGCAGTGAGGGGTTAGAGGGAAGACAGCCCCAGCATTTT. This gives the protein CASSEGLEGRQPQHF.

This clonotype was counted at least ten times. The junction and the germline gene differ at one end; a read error may be behind it. The gene calls are TRBV5-1 and TRBJ2-4; D perhaps matches TRBD2 (6 bases). CDR1 SGHRS and CDR2 YFSETQ come from the germline V gene. This CDR3 is 12 amino acids long. The CDR3 reads CASSLDQGAGQF. The CDR3 nucleotides are TGCGCCAGCAGCTTGGATCAGGGCGCGGGGCAATTC.

This clonotype has just a few counts. The genes are TRBV12-3 or TRBV12-4 and TRBJ1-1; tentative D call: TRBD1 (5 bases). V lost 7 bases and J 1 base, leaving 13 bases between the germline ends. This CDR3 contains 14 residues. CDR3 nucleotide sequence: TGTGCCAGCACCACGGGTCAGGGGAACACTGAAGCTTTCTTT. Its translation: CASTTGQGNTEAFF.

This chain joins TRBV6-2 or TRBV6-3 and TRBJ2-7; the D is unclear. The germline gives CDR1 MNHEY, CDR2 SVGEGT. Between the trimmed V and J ends, which lost 2 bases and 4 bases, there was a span of 6 bases. This CDR3 region has 12 residues. Written as DNA, the CDR3 is TGTGCCAGCAGTTACGCCAAGTACGAGCAGTACTTC. Translating gives CASSYAKYEQYF.

The sample holds many counts of this clonotype. V is TRBV20-1 and J is TRBJ2-1; D not certain. This CDR3 is built from 13 residues. Trimming took off 6 bases at V and 10 bases at J, with 19 bases between the two ends. Germline CDR1 reads DFQATT; CDR2 reads SNEGSKA (reference sequence). The CDR3 DNA is TGCAGTGCCGGGTCTAGTCTGCAACGCGAGCAGTTCTTC. It encodes CSAGSSLQREQFF.

This clonotype is classed as medium-sized. The CDR3 loop reads CASSQAVGEQYF. In nucleotides, the CDR3 is TGTGCCAGCAGCCAGGCTGTGGGCGAGCAGTACTTC. This chain uses TRBV7-9 with TRBJ2-7; no clear D. The CDR3 has 12 residues. Germline-derived CDR1 and CDR2 are SEHNR and FQNEAQ (reference sequence). Trimming removed 5 bases from V and 6 bases from J, with 11 bases in between.

As to this clonotype: A much larger clone is a single base away; this may be a read error. The chain uses TRBV25-1 and TRBJ2-5, with 7 bases lining up with TRBD1. The length of the CDR3 is 13 residues. The germline gives CDR1 MGHDK, CDR2 SYGVNS. CDR3 nucleotide sequence: TGTGTCGTCGAACAGGGGAACGCTGAGACCCAGTACTTC. This codes for CVVEQGNAETQYF.

This clonotype was recorded at least ten times. The chain uses TRBV6-5 and TRBJ2-1, with 7 bases matching TRBD2. Per the germline V gene, CDR1 is MNHEY and CDR2 is SVGAGI. The V segment lost 4 bases and the J segment 7 bases; nucleotides outside the gene matches: 7. CDR3 length: 14 amino acids. The CDR3 DNA reads as TGTGCCAGCAGTTCCGAACGGGGGGAGAATGAGCAGTTCTTC. This sequence encodes CASSSERGENEQFF.

At least ten counts were recorded for this clonotype. The chain recombines TRBV9 with TRBJ2-3; 9 nucleotides line up with TRBD2. The CDR3 sequence is 14 residues long. Germline V gene lookup returns CDR1 SGDLS and CDR2 YYNGEE. Unmatched junction bases numbered 6, after V lost 4 bases and J lost 6 bases. This CDR3 reads CASSLIAGDDTQYF. Here the CDR3 DNA reads TGTGCCAGCAGCTTGATAGCGGGAGACGATACGCAGTATTTT.

This clonotype appeared many times. One junction end does not reproduce the germline sequence, and a read error may be involved. The genes are TRBV10-2 and TRBJ1-5; no clear D. The V gene's germline CDR1 is WSHSY and CDR2 SAAADI. This CDR3 has 14 residues. CDR3 DNA: TGCGCCAGCAGTCACGAAGTACCAAATCTGCCCCAGCATTTT. This translates into CASSHEVPNLPQHF.

The sample holds many counts of this clonotype. V is TRBV28 and J is TRBJ2-5; TRBD1 aligns across 9 bases. The CDR3 sequence is 15 residues long. With 6 bases clipped from V and 9 bases from J, the junction kept 14 bases outside the gene matches. Germline assignment: CDR1 MDHEN and CDR2 SYDVKM. The CDR3 DNA is TGTGCCAGCAGATCAAACAGGGGGCGAGTTCGTCCCCAGTACTTC. Translated: CASRSNRGRVRPQYF.

This clonotype appeared many times. The chain uses TRBV12-3 or TRBV12-4 and TRBJ2-5; TRBD1 matches 9 bases. The V and J ends lost 5 bases and 4 bases, in that order; junction bases with no gene match: 5. The CDR3 sequence is 14 residues long. The CDR3 here is CASSPGQGRETQYF. In nucleotides, the CDR3 is TGTGCCAGCAGTCCGGGACAGGGAAGAGAGACCCAGTACTTC.

The DNA of the CDR3 is TGTGCCAGCAGCCAGATAGGACAGGGGAGGACTGAAGCTTTCTTT. This encodes CASSQIGQGRTEAFF. The chain recombines TRBV7-9 with TRBJ1-1, with 9 bases that match TRBD1. There are 15 residues in the CDR3. Germline values: CDR1 SEHNR, CDR2 FQNEAQ (reference sequence). V shed 5 bases and J 5 bases; nucleotides not matched to a gene: 9.

The chain uses TRBV6-1 and TRBJ1-2; D call uncertain. V was cut by 4 bases and J by 2 bases, with 8 bases left in between. This CDR3 spans 13 amino acids. Germline values: CDR1 MNHNS, CDR2 SASEGT. This chain's CDR3 is CASSADGNYGYTF. The CDR3 region has the DNA TGTGCCAGCAGTGCCGACGGGAACTATGGCTACACCTTC.

This clonotype was seen a few times. The chain joins TRBV6-2 or TRBV6-3 to TRBJ2-3, with 10 bases matching TRBD2. The CDR3 consists of 17 residues. J was trimmed by 2 bases and V by 2 bases; bases with no gene match: 7. Germline-derived CDR1 and CDR2 are MNHEY and SVGEGT. As DNA, the CDR3 is TGTGCCAGCAGTTACGAAGCGGGAGGGCCTAACACAGATACGCAGTATTTT. Its protein is CASSYEAGGPNTDTQYF.

The chain carries TRBV12-3 or TRBV12-4 and TRBJ2-1; the match to TRBD1 covers 8 bases. Unmatched junction bases numbered 4, after V lost 6 bases and J lost 0 bases. The CDR3 is made up of 15 amino acids. Here the CDR3 reads CASSRQGSSYNEQFF. The CDR3 coding sequence is TGTGCCAGCAGCAGACAGGGGAGCTCCTACAATGAGCAGTTCTTC.